This passage covers 26 T cell receptor beta chains from one sample sequenced in a study of T cell repertoires in cytomegalovirus infection. TCRdb re-called the reads with MiXCR, one entry per CDR3 protein. Of fewer than 350,000 distinct CDR3 sequences listed, about a sixth are singletons. The material sequenced was PBMCs. The receptor source for this set is a human donor in good health (CMV status not recorded). Some clones in this sample may be carry-over from other donors' samples.

This chain connects TRBV24-1 to TRBJ1-6, with D unclear. Germline CDR1 is KGHDR and CDR2 is SFDVKD. V lost 9 bases to trimming and J lost 7 bases, with 12 bases between them. CDR3 size: 13 residues. Here the CDR3 reads CATADDGNSPLHF. The CDR3 DNA follows: TGTGCCACCGCTGATGATGGGAATTCACCCCTCCACTTT.

The chain employs TRBV24-1 and TRBJ2-7; a possible D gene is TRBD2 (5 bases). The CDR3 contains 12 residues. Germline V CDR1 and CDR2: KGHDR, SFDVKD. Trimming shortened V by 1 base and J by 6 bases, and 6 bases separated the two germline ends. CDR3 loop: CATSDFRGEQYF. The CDR3, as DNA: TGTGCCACCAGTGATTTCCGGGGCGAGCAGTACTTC.

This clonotype was observed at least ten times. The V call is TRBV7-2, the J call TRBJ1-5; D remains unclear. Germline loops: CDR1 SGHTA, CDR2 FQGNSA. The CDR3 runs to 14 residues. V lost 1 base, J lost 5 bases, and 9 bases lay in between. The CDR3 is CASSLDGPDQPQHF. The CDR3 coding sequence is TGTGCCAGCAGCTTAGATGGTCCAGATCAGCCCCAGCATTTT. Full variable domain (remainder filled in from reference TRBV7-2 and TRBJ1-5): GAGVSQSPSNKVTEKGKDVELRCDPISGHTALYWYRQSLGQGLEFLIYFQGNSAPDKSGLPSDRFSAERTGGSVSTLTIQRTQQEDSAVYLCASSLDGPDQPQHFGDGTRLSIL.

This clonotype has ten or more counts. The chain uses TRBV28 and TRBJ1-5; the match to TRBD1 covers 9 bases. V gave up 7 bases and J gave up 8 bases; unmatched junction bases: 6. The length of the CDR3 is 13 residues. Per germline, CDR1 MDHEN and CDR2 SYDVKM. DNA for the CDR3: TGTGCCAGCATCACAGGGGGCTGGAAGCCCCAGCATTTT. Translated: CASITGGWKPQHF.

The chain couples TRBV6-1 to TRBJ1-5; perhaps TRBD1 as D (6 bases). V was clipped by 4 bases and J by 7 bases, with 17 bases between them. CDR1 and CDR2 (germline): MNHNS, SASEGT. The CDR3 runs 15 residues. The DNA of the CDR3 is TGTGCCAGCAGTGGGTTGACAGGTCAAGGGCAGCCCCAGCATTTT. Translating it yields CASSGLTGQGQPQHF.

About this clonotype itself: A much larger clone differs by one base, so this may be a read error. The chain employs TRBV6-6 and TRBJ1-1; D perhaps matches TRBD1 (6 bases). Germline CDR1 and CDR2: MNHNY and SVGAGI (reference sequence). V lost 5 bases, J lost 4 bases, and 14 bases lay in between. The CDR3 sequence is 14 residues long. DNA of the CDR3: TGTGCCAGCAGTCTCCCGCAGGGGAGCACTGAAGCTTTCTTT. The encoded protein is CASSLPQGSTEAFF.

This rearrangement joins TRBV29-1 to TRBJ2-7; either TRBD1 or TRBD2 may fit D (5 bases each). V lost 7 bases, J lost 0 bases, and 16 bases lay in between. The CDR3 is 14 amino acids. Germline V gene sequence: CDR1 SQVTM, CDR2 ANQGSEA. This CDR3 is CSARGKLSSYEQYF. The CDR3 DNA reads as TGCAGCGCGAGGGGTAAGCTGAGCTCCTACGAGCAGTACTTC.

The chain links TRBV6-2 or TRBV6-3 to TRBJ1-6; D is possibly TRBD1 (5 bases). V gave up 6 bases and J gave up 9 bases, with 12 bases separating them. CDR1 and CDR2 from the germline V gene are MNHEY and SVGEGT. The CDR3 sequence is 13 residues long. This CDR3 is CASRRDGTSPLHF. The CDR3, as DNA: TGTGCCAGCAGGAGGGACGGAACTTCACCCCTCCACTTT.

This clonotype has a handful of counts. The chain joins TRBV6-1 to TRBJ2-3; the match to TRBD2 covers 8 bases. After removal of 10 bases from V and 0 bases from J, the junction contained 9 bases not matched to a gene. Germline loops: CDR1 MNHNS, CDR2 SASEGT. The CDR3 is 15 amino acids. CDR3 protein: CATKTGGASTDTQYF. The CDR3 region has the DNA TGTGCCACCAAAACCGGGGGGGCTAGCACAGATACGCAGTATTTT.

The V and J genes are TRBV5-1 and TRBJ1-1; no definite D call. Deletions cut 0 bases from V and 0 bases from J, with 12 bases between. The germline V gene has CDR1 SGHRS and CDR2 YFSETQ. This CDR3 is built from 16 residues. The CDR3, as DNA: TGCGCCAGCAGCTTGGAATTGGGCCAGGTGAACACTGAAGCTTTCTTT. This codes for CASSLELGQVNTEAFF.

This chain connects TRBV12-5 to TRBJ1-2, with D tentatively TRBD1 (6 bases). The germline gives CDR1 LGHNT, CDR2 FRNRAP. There are 16 residues in the CDR3. Trimming pared 6 bases from V and 8 bases from J, leaving 25 bases between. CDR3 amino acids: CASGNPGGGLLRGYTF. CDR3 coding DNA: TGTGCTAGTGGCAACCCAGGCGGGGGGCTTTTGAGGGGCTACACCTTC.

This clonotype was seen a handful of times. This rearrangement joins TRBV5-1 to TRBJ2-5; 7 bases map to TRBD1. The CDR3 extends over 15 amino acids. The ends lost 0 bases at V and 4 bases at J; junction bases unmatched: 6. Germline V gene data show CDR1 as SGHRS and CDR2 as YFSETQ. The chain's CDR3 is CASSLARGFGETQYF. In DNA, the CDR3 is TGCGCCAGCAGCTTGGCCAGGGGGTTCGGAGAGACCCAGTACTTC. Combining the CDR3 with reference TRBV5-1 and TRBJ2-5 gives the whole variable domain KAGVTQTPRYLIKTRGQQVTLSCSPISGHRSVSWYQQTPGQGLQFLFEYFSETQRNKGNFPGRFSGRQFSNSRSEMNVSTLELGDSALYLCASSLARGFGETQYFGPGTRLLVL.

This clonotype was recorded a few times. The chain joins TRBV19 to TRBJ2-7; D may be TRBD2 (5 bases). Germline CDR1 LNHDA, CDR2 SQIVND (reference sequence). This CDR3 is built from 13 residues. Trimming took off 3 bases at V and 6 bases at J, with 12 bases between the two ends. For the CDR3, the DNA is TGTGCCAGTAGTATGGCCCCACGGGGCGAGCAGTACTTC. It yields the protein CASSMAPRGEQYF.

Comment on this clonotype: A much larger clone is a single base away; this may be a read error. J is TRBJ1-5 and V is TRBV7-2; a weak D match, TRBD1 (5 bases). Germline-derived CDR1 and CDR2 are SGHTA and FQGNSA. The CDR3 contains 14 residues. Trimming left V 2 bases short and J 4 bases short, with 9 bases between. The CDR3 nucleotides read TGTGCCAGCAGCTTATTACCAGGGAATCAGCCCCAGCATTTT. Translation: CASSLLPGNQPQHF. The full variable domain, rest sourced from reference TRBV7-2 and TRBJ1-5, is GAGVSQSPSNKVTEKGKDVELRCDPISGHTALYWYRQSLGQGLEFLIYFQGNSAPDKSGLPSDRFSAERTGGSVSTLTIQRTQQEDSAVYLCASSLLPGNQPQHFGDGTRLSIL.

In its sample, this clonotype was seen many times. This chain joins TRBV24-1 and TRBJ1-5; possibly TRBD1 for D (5 bases). The CDR3 sequence is 14 residues long. Between the trimmed V and J ends, which lost 4 bases and 3 bases, there was a span of 9 bases. Germline V lookup: CDR1 KGHDR, CDR2 SFDVKD. CDR3: CATSETAYNQPQHF. The CDR3, as DNA: TGTGCCACCAGTGAGACAGCCTACAATCAGCCCCAGCATTTT.

This clonotype came up a few times. The rearrangement links TRBV4-1 to TRBJ2-4, with D possibly being TRBD1 or TRBD2 (6 bases each). Deletions cut 2 bases from V and 6 bases from J, with 14 bases between. Germline V lookup: CDR1 MGHRA, CDR2 YSYEKL. CDR3 size: 15 residues. The CDR3 sequence: CASSQPREGGNIQYF. CDR3 sequence (DNA): TGCGCCAGCAGCCAACCCCGTGAGGGGGGAAACATTCAGTACTTC.

V gene TRBV7-9 combines with J gene TRBJ2-6; D is perhaps TRBD1 (5 bases). This CDR3 is built from 16 residues. V lost 3 bases and J lost 2, with 11 bases in between. The V gene's germline CDR1 is SEHNR and CDR2 FQNEAQ (reference sequence). The CDR3 here is CASSLGPPAGANVLTF. CDR3 sequence (DNA): TGTGCCAGCAGCTTGGGGCCCCCGGCTGGGGCCAACGTCCTGACTTTC.

This clonotype was counted between two and nine times. The chain is built from TRBV6-1 and TRBJ2-5; a weak D match, TRBD2 (5 bases). Germline lookup yields CDR1 MNHNS and CDR2 SASEGT. This CDR3 contains 12 residues. Deletions cut 6 bases from V and 2 bases from J, with 7 bases between. The CDR3 nucleotides read TGTGCCAGCAGGGGAGTGCAAGAGACCCAGTACTTC. Its translation: CASRGVQETQYF.

This clonotype was seen ten or more times. The J gene is TRBJ2-5, the V gene TRBV28; D is undetermined. Trimming took 10 bases from V and 5 from J, leaving 17 bases between them. This CDR3 has 13 amino acids. The V gene's germline CDR1 is MDHEN and CDR2 SYDVKM. The CDR3 loop is CATHKDRFETQYF. CDR3 coding DNA: TGTGCCACCCACAAGGACCGTTTTGAGACCCAGTACTTC.

V and J are TRBV6-1 and TRBJ2-5, with a weak D call TRBD2 (6 bases). The germline V and J ends were trimmed by 7 bases and 5 bases, with 20 bases remaining between them. Germline CDR1 reads MNHNS; CDR2 reads SASEGT. This CDR3 comprises 15 residues. CDR3 loop: CASKTGGPGSETQYF. CDR3 in DNA: TGTGCCAGCAAAACCGGGGGACCGGGGAGCGAGACCCAGTACTTC.

The sample holds a few counts of this clonotype. The chain has TRBV6-5 and TRBJ1-2, with D perhaps TRBD1 (6 bases). CDR3 length: 14 amino acids. The ends were cut back, 0 bases at V and 4 bases at J, with 9 bases in the middle. Germline V gene lookup returns CDR1 MNHEY and CDR2 SVGAGI. In DNA, the CDR3 is TGTGCCAGCAGTTACTCGCCAGGGGTCTATGGCTACACCTTC. Protein: CASSYSPGVYGYTF.

V gene TRBV6-6 combines with J gene TRBJ1-5; 8 nucleotides agree with TRBD1. The CDR3 covers 15 residues. The germline V gene encodes CDR1 MNHNY and CDR2 SVGAGI (reference sequence). The V gene end was trimmed by 5 bases and the J gene end by 1 base; junction bases not matched to a gene: 4. CDR3 DNA: TGTGCCAGCAGTAGGACAGGGTGGAGCAATCAGCCCCAGCATTTT. Residues: CASSRTGWSNQPQHF.

This clonotype was picked up many times. The chain has TRBV5-1 and TRBJ1-3; 7 nucleotides match TRBD1. Germline V gene data show CDR1 as SGHRS and CDR2 as YFSETQ. Unmatched junction bases numbered 6, after V lost 0 bases and J lost 3 bases. CDR3 size: 16 residues. CDR3 loop: CASSLGQQGIGNTIYF. CDR3 sequence (DNA): TGCGCCAGCAGCTTGGGCCAACAGGGGATTGGAAACACCATATATTTT.

This chain connects TRBV7-8 to TRBJ2-5, with D perhaps matching TRBD1 or TRBD2 (5 bases each). Germline CDR1 reads SGHVS; CDR2 reads FQNEAQ. The CDR3 extends over 16 amino acids. V lost 5 bases and J lost 5, with 21 bases in between. CDR3 amino acids: CASSTLWLGVLETQYF. The CDR3 DNA reads TGTGCCAGCAGCACCCTTTGGCTGGGGGTTCTCGAGACCCAGTACTTC.

This clonotype was counted at least ten times. The chain couples TRBV27 to TRBJ2-3, with 9 nucleotides matching TRBD1. V dropped 6 bases and J dropped 1; count of bases not matched to a gene: 11. The length of the CDR3 is 17 residues. Germline lookup yields CDR1 MNHEY and CDR2 SMNVEV (reference sequence). The CDR3 loop is CASRPYPTGGGTDTQYF. The CDR3 DNA reads TGTGCCAGCAGACCCTACCCGACAGGGGGGGGCACAGATACGCAGTATTTT.

J is TRBJ2-7 and V is TRBV19; D is uncertain. The length of the CDR3 is 13 residues. The V and J ends lost 6 bases and 4 bases respectively, with 13 bases between them. Germline V CDR1 and CDR2: LNHDA, SQIVND (reference sequence). The CDR3 DNA sequence: TGTGCCAGTAGCCGTGGCCCTGAATACGAGCAGTACTTC. Amino acids: CASSRGPEYEQYF.